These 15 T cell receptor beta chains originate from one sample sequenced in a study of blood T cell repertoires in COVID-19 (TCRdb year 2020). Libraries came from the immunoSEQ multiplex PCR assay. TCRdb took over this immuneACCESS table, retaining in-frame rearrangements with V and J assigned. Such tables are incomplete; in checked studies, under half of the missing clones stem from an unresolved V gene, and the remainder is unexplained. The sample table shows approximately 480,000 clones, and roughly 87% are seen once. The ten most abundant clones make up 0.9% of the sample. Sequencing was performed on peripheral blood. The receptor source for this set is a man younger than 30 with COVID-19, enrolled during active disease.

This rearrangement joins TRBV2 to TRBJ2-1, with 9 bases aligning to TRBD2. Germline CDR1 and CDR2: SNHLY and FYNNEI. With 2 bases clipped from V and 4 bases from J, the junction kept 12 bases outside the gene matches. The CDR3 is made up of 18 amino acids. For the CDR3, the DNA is TGTGCCAGCAGTGAATCTAGCGGGATTCGGCCTAAATACAATGAGCAGTTCTTC. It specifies CASSESSGIRPKYNEQFF.

The CDR3 DNA reads TGTGCCAGCAGTCTCAATCAGGACAATCAGCCCCAGCATTTT. Its protein product is CASSLNQDNQPQHF. V and J are TRBV6-5 and TRBJ1-5; D is undetermined. The CDR3 loop spans 14 amino acids. The germline V gene has CDR1 MNHEY and CDR2 SVGAGI. Trimming left V 5 bases short and J 3 bases short, with 11 bases between.

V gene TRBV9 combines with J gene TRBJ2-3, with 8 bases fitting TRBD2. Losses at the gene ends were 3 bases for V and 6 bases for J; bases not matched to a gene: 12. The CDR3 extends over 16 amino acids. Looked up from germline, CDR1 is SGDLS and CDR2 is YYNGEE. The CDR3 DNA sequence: TGTGCCAGCAGCGCCAAAATAGCGGGGCGAATGGATACGCAGTATTTT. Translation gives CASSAKIAGRMDTQYF.

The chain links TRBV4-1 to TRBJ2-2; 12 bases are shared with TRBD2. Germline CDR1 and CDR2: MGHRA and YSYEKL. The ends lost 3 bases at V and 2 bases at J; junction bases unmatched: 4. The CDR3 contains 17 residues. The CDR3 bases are TGCGCCAGCAGCCACAGACTAGCGGGGGCTAACACCGGGGAGCTGTTTTTT. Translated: CASSHRLAGANTGELFF.

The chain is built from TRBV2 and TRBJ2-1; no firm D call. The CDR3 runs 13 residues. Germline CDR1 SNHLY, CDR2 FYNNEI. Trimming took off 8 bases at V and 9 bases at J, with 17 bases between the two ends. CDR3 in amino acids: CASEALSRGEQFF. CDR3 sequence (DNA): TGTGCCAGCGAGGCTCTCAGCAGAGGTGAGCAGTTCTTC.

The CDR3 DNA follows: TGTGCCAGCTCACCACGGGACGCGGGGGAGCAGTTCTTC. Amino acids: CASSPRDAGEQFF. This chain links TRBV18 with TRBJ2-1, with D possibly TRBD2 on 6 matching bases. V lost 1 base to trimming and J lost 10 bases, with 11 bases between them. CDR1 is KGHSH, CDR2 LQKENI, per germline. The CDR3 contains 13 residues.

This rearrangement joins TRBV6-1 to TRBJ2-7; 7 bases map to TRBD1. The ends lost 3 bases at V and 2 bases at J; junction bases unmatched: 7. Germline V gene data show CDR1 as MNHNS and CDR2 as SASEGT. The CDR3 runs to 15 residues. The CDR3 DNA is TGTGCCAGCAGTGAGGGAAGGGGGCAAGCCTACGAGCAGTACTTC. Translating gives CASSEGRGQAYEQYF.

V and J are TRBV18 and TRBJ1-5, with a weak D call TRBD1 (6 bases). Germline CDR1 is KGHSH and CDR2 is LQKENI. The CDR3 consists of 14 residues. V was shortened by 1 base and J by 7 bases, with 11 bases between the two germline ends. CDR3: CASSPRERGQPQHF. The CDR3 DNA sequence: TGTGCCAGCTCACCACGGGAAAGGGGGCAGCCCCAGCATTTT.

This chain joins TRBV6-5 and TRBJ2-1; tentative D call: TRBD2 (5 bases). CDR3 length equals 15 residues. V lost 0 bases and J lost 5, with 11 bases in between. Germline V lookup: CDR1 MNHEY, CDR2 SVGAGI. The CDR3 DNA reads TGTGCCAGCAGTTACTCGAGACGGGGTGACAATGAGCAGTTCTTC. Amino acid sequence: CASSYSRRGDNEQFF.

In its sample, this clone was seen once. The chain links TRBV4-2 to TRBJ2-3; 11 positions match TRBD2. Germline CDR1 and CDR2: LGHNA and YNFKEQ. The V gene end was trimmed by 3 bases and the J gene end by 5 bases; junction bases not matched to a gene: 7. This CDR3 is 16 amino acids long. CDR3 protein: CASSQHPGLAEDTQYF. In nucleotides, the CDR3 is TGTGCCAGCAGCCAGCACCCGGGACTAGCGGAAGATACGCAGTATTTT.

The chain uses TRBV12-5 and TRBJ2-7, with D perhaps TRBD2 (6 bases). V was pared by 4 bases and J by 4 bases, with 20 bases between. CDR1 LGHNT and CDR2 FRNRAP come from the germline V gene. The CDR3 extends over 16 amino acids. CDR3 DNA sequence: TGTGCTAGTGGTTCCCGTCCAGCGGAGGGAGTTTACGAGCAGTACTTC. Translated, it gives CASGSRPAEGVYEQYF.

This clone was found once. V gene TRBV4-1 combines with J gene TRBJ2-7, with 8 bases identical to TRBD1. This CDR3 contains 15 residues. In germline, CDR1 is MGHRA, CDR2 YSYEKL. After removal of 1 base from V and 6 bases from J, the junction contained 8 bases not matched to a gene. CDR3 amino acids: CASSQAGTGGGEQYF. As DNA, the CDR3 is TGCGCCAGCAGCCAAGCCGGGACAGGTGGGGGCGAGCAGTACTTC.

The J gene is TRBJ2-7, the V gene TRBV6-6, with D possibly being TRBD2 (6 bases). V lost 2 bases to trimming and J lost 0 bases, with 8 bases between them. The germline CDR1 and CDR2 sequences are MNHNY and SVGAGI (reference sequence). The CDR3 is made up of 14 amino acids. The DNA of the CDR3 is TGTGCCAGCAGTTACCGGGACTTCTCCTACGAGCAGTACTTC. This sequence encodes CASSYRDFSYEQYF.

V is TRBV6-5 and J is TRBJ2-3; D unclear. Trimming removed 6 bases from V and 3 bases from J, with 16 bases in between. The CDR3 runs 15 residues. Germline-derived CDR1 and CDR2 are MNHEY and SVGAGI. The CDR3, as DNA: TGTGCCAGCAGCTCCGGTCCAGGTCCGACAGATACGCAGTATTTT. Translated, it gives CASSSGPGPTDTQYF.

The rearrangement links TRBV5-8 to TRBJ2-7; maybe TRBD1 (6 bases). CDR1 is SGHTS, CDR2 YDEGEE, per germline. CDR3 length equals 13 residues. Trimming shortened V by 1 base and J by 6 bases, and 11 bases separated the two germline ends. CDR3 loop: CASSLRGIGEQYF. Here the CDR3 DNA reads TGTGCCAGCAGCTTGAGGGGGATTGGCGAGCAGTACTTC.